The 28 T cell receptor beta chains below all came from one sample that was sequenced in a study of T cells in Graves' hyperthyroidism and ophthalmopathy. Amplification targeted TCR beta CDR3 regions from RNA transcripts. The study used the HTBI primer set for a first-round RT-PCR of the TCR CDR3. TCRdb recomputed calls from the multiplex PCR reads with MiXCR, one row per CDR3 protein. The data contain approximately 600,000 distinct CDR3 sequences, 11% to 15% of them seen just once; the ten biggest clones take up roughly 6.2%. The sample was blood. These receptors all stem from a woman aged 25 to 39 with Graves' hyperthyroidism that later progressed to Graves' ophthalmopathy.

This clonotype was detected many times. This chain joins TRBV20-1 and TRBJ2-1; perhaps TRBD2 as D (6 bases). CDR3 length: 14 residues. Germline-derived CDR1 and CDR2 are DFQATT and SNEGSKA (reference sequence). V shed 1 base and J shed 5 bases, with 12 bases lying between them. Written as DNA, the CDR3 is TGCAGTGCTAGAGTTGGTAGCGGCCACAATGAGCAGTTCTTC. It codes for CSARVGSGHNEQFF.

This clonotype was seen ten or more times. The chain has TRBV30 and TRBJ1-1; D might be TRBD1 (5 bases). Per germline, CDR1 GTSNPN and CDR2 SVGIG (reference sequence). CDR3 length equals 13 residues. Trimming took off 2 bases at V and 1 base at J, with 8 bases between the two ends. The CDR3 coding sequence is TGTGCCTGGAGTCGCAGGGAGAACACTGAAGCTTTCTTT. As protein: CAWSRRENTEAFF.

This clonotype was counted between two and nine times. This rearrangement joins TRBV6-1 to TRBJ2-7, with unresolved D. The CDR3 is 11 amino acids. CDR1 and CDR2 (germline): MNHNS, SASEGT. V was pared by 8 bases and J by 3 bases, with 8 bases between. The CDR3: CASLALYEQYF. As DNA, the CDR3 is TGTGCCAGCTTGGCCCTCTACGAGCAGTACTTC.

This clonotype was seen repeatedly, ten times or more. The chain combines TRBV27 with TRBJ2-2; weak D call: TRBD2 (6 bases). Trimming pared 3 bases from V and 1 base from J, leaving 18 bases between. The germline CDR1 and CDR2 sequences are MNHEY and SMNVEV (reference sequence). The CDR3 has 18 amino acids. CDR3 protein: CASSLYGLLTGNTGELFF. The CDR3 DNA reads as TGTGCCAGCAGTTTGTACGGACTATTGACGGGGAACACCGGGGAGCTGTTTTTT.

This clonotype was picked up many times. The V call is TRBV28, the J call TRBJ2-7, with D unclear. Germline V gene sequence: CDR1 MDHEN, CDR2 SYDVKM. The V and J ends lost 7 bases and 1 base respectively, with 14 bases between them. This CDR3 is built from 14 residues. This CDR3 is CASKGKHGSYEQYF. The CDR3 coding sequence is TGTGCCAGCAAGGGCAAGCACGGATCCTACGAGCAGTACTTC.

Remarks on this clonotype: A much bigger clone sits one base away, suggesting this may be a read error. CDR3 amino acids: CASSLPRIPYEQYF. CDR3 DNA: TGTGCCAGCAGTTTACCCCGAATCCCCTACGAGCAGTACTTC. The chain links TRBV12-3 or TRBV12-4 to TRBJ2-7; D gene uncertain. Trimming stripped 2 bases from V and 2 bases from J, with 10 bases between. The CDR3 spans 14 residues.

This clonotype was detected a few times. This rearrangement joins TRBV20-1 to TRBJ2-7; a possible D gene is TRBD1 (5 bases). The germline V gene encodes CDR1 DFQATT and CDR2 SNEGSKA (reference sequence). The CDR3 is made up of 13 amino acids. Trimming left V 0 bases short and J 5 bases short, with 11 bases between. CDR3 in DNA: TGCAGTGCTAGAGATTCAGGGATCCACGAGCAGTACTTC. Amino acids: CSARDSGIHEQYF.

This clonotype was seen many times. The J gene is TRBJ2-1, the V gene TRBV12-3 or TRBV12-4; 12 nucleotides agree with TRBD2. CDR3 length equals 14 residues. Trimming took 3 bases from V and 8 from J; bases not matched to a gene: 2. The CDR3 spells CASSLLAGGDEQFF. The CDR3 coding sequence is TGTGCCAGCAGTTTGCTAGCGGGAGGGGATGAGCAGTTCTTC.

CDR3 sequence reads: CASSPSGTTDTQYF. CDR3 coding DNA: TGCGCCAGCAGCCCAAGCGGGACCACAGATACGCAGTATTTT. The chain uses TRBV5-1 and TRBJ2-3; 7 nucleotides match TRBD2. Germline values: CDR1 SGHRS, CDR2 YFSETQ. This CDR3 comprises 14 residues. V was clipped by 4 bases and J by 2 bases; unmatched bases: 4. The variable domain in full, with the rest retrieved from reference TRBV5-1 and TRBJ2-3, is KAGVTQTPRYLIKTRGQQVTLSCSPISGHRSVSWYQQTPGQGLQFLFEYFSETQRNKGNFPGRFSGRQFSNSRSEMNVSTLELGDSALYLCASSPSGTTDTQYFGPGTRLTVL.

This clonotype was detected ten times or more. The chain links TRBV12-3 or TRBV12-4 to TRBJ1-5, with TRBD1 matching 7 bases. J lost 4 bases, V lost 8 bases, and 5 bases had no gene match. This CDR3 has 13 residues. The DNA of the CDR3 is TGTGCCAGCCGACAGGGACGGAATCAGCCCCAGCATTTT. This encodes CASRQGRNQPQHF.

This clonotype occurred many times. This chain uses TRBV20-1 with TRBJ2-7, with a weak D call TRBD1 (7 bases). The CDR3 loop spans 14 amino acids. Trimming left V 0 bases short and J 5 bases short, with 14 bases between. CDR1 is DFQATT and CDR2 is SNEGSKA in the germline V gene (reference sequence). CDR3 in amino acids: CSARDRQGGNEQYF. The CDR3 nucleotides are TGCAGTGCTAGAGATCGGCAGGGGGGCAACGAGCAGTACTTC.

The rearrangement joins TRBV7-3 to TRBJ2-2; possible D gene TRBD1, 6 bases. The CDR3 covers 14 residues. The germline V gene encodes CDR1 SGHTA and CDR2 FQGTGA. Trimming stripped 6 bases from V and 6 bases from J, with 14 bases between. CDR3 sequence reads: CASSLTQGPGELFF. CDR3 coding DNA: TGTGCCAGCAGTCTCACACAGGGACCCGGGGAGCTGTTTTTT.

This clonotype came up a few times. The rearrangement uses TRBV6-1 and TRBJ2-2; no reliable D call. The CDR3 totals 13 residues. Germline CDR1 and CDR2: MNHNS and SASEGT. The ends were cut back, 3 bases at V and 10 bases at J, with 12 bases in the middle. In DNA form, the CDR3 reads TGTGCCAGCAGTGAGTTGGGTTCCGAGGAGCTGTTTTTT. Protein product: CASSELGSEELFF.

J is TRBJ2-7 and V is TRBV2; 11 nucleotides agree with TRBD2. CDR3 length equals 13 residues. Losses at the gene ends were 6 bases for V and 6 bases for J; bases not matched to a gene: 4. Germline V CDR1 and CDR2: SNHLY, FYNNEI. The CDR3 region is CASSETSGIEQYF. Here the CDR3 DNA reads TGTGCCAGCAGCGAGACTAGCGGGATCGAGCAGTACTTC.

The chain uses TRBV4-1 and TRBJ1-2; D unclear. Trimming removed 1 base from V and 2 bases from J, with 17 bases in between. Germline-derived CDR1 and CDR2 are MGHRA and YSYEKL. The CDR3 runs 17 residues. The CDR3 spells CASSQGPGTRANYGYTF. The CDR3 nucleotides are TGCGCCAGCAGCCAAGGGCCGGGAACTCGGGCAAACTATGGCTACACCTTC.

This clonotype was observed at least ten times. This chain connects TRBV10-3 to TRBJ1-1; 7 bases align to TRBD1. The CDR3 runs to 17 residues. V lost 5 bases and J lost 3; bases outside the gene matches: 15. The V gene's germline CDR1 is ENHRY and CDR2 SYGVKD. The CDR3 DNA reads TGTGCCATCAGTTCCGTCGACAGGGCCCCACGGGACACTGAAGCTTTCTTT. Protein product: CAISSVDRAPRDTEAFF.

This clonotype was counted at least ten times. This chain links TRBV11-2 with TRBJ1-4; 7 positions agree with TRBD1. Germline CDR1 reads SGHAT; CDR2 reads FQNNGV. The V and J ends lost 4 bases and 5 bases, in that order; junction bases with no gene match: 4. This CDR3 spans 14 amino acids. The CDR3 DNA reads as TGTGCCAGCAGCTGGACAGGATTCAATGAAAAACTGTTTTTT. Translation gives CASSWTGFNEKLFF.

This clonotype was seen ten or more times. The rearrangement links TRBV12-5 to TRBJ2-7; weak D call: TRBD2 (7 bases). Germline V CDR1 and CDR2: LGHNT, FRNRAP. V lost 3 bases to trimming and J lost 2 bases, with 11 bases between them. This CDR3 is 14 amino acids long. The DNA for the CDR3 is TGTGCTAGTGGTTTCGGGGGGCAGGCCTACGAGCAGTACTTC. Its protein product is CASGFGGQAYEQYF.

This clonotype was seen a few times. This may be a read error: a much more frequent sequence differs by one nucleotide. The rearrangement joins TRBV11-2 to TRBJ2-2; perhaps TRBD2 as D (5 bases). This CDR3 is built from 14 residues. Germline V lookup: CDR1 SGHAT, CDR2 FQNNGV. The CDR3 region is CASSLDPGAGELLF. CDR3 nucleotide sequence: TGTGCCAGCAGCTTAGATCCGGGTGCCGGGGAGCTGCTTTTT.

This clonotype was observed a handful of times. The chain carries TRBV15 and TRBJ2-6; D gene uncertain. CDR3 length equals 17 residues. V lost 2 bases to trimming and J lost 1 base, with 12 bases between them. Germline CDR1 LNHNV, CDR2 YYDKDF (reference sequence). This CDR3 is CATSRSDAASGANVLTF. Written as DNA, the CDR3 is TGTGCCACCAGCAGATCGGACGCTGCTTCTGGGGCCAACGTCCTGACTTTC.

This clonotype has a handful of counts. The chain uses TRBV30 and TRBJ1-3; D gene unclear. Trimming shortened V by 3 bases and J by 4 bases, and 10 bases separated the two germline ends. Germline CDR1 GTSNPN, CDR2 SVGIG (reference sequence). The CDR3 covers 13 residues. The CDR3 reads CAWRIIGGNTIYF. CDR3 DNA sequence: TGTGCCTGGAGGATTATAGGAGGAAACACCATATATTTT. Together with reference TRBV30 and TRBJ1-3, the CDR3 gives the full variable domain: SQTIHQWPATLVQPVGSPLSLECTVEGTSNPNLYWYRQAAGRGLQLLFYSVGIGQISSEVPQNLSASRPQDRQFILSSKKLLLSDSGFYLCAWRIIGGNTIYFGEGSWLTVV.

This clonotype came up a few times. This chain joins TRBV13 and TRBJ2-5; 9 bases align to TRBD1. Germline CDR1 is PRHDT and CDR2 is FYEKMQ (reference sequence). Trimming removed 6 bases from V and 4 bases from J; junction bases left unmatched: 3. This CDR3 comprises 13 residues. The CDR3 coding sequence is TGTGCCAGCAGGGGGACAGGGCGAGAGACCCAGTACTTC. It encodes CASRGTGRETQYF.

In its sample, this clonotype was seen a few times. The junction differs from germline at one of its ends, possibly a read error. The CDR3 DNA reads TGTGCCATCAGTGAGTCCGGGACAGGACCCGAGCTGTACTTC. This sequence encodes CAISESGTGPELYF. V gene TRBV10-3 combines with J gene TRBJ2-7, with 8 nucleotides matching TRBD1. The CDR3 totals 14 residues. Germline-derived CDR1 and CDR2 are ENHRY and SYGVKD.

The sample holds many counts of this clonotype. The CDR3 nucleotides read TGCAGTGCTCCCGGCGGGCAGGTAATCGACGAGCAGTACTTC. Translating it yields CSAPGGQVIDEQYF. The V gene is TRBV20-1, the J gene TRBJ2-7, with D maybe TRBD2 (5 bases). Germline V gene data show CDR1 as DFQATT and CDR2 as SNEGSKA (reference sequence). This CDR3 contains 14 residues. V was pared by 5 bases and J by 5 bases, with 19 bases between.

This chain connects TRBV18 to TRBJ1-4; D remains unclear. Trimming removed 0 bases at V and 5 bases at J, with 7 bases between. CDR1 KGHSH and CDR2 LQKENI come from the germline V gene. This CDR3 spans 14 amino acids. This CDR3 reads CASSPPSVNEKLFF. The CDR3 nucleotides are TGTGCCAGCTCACCACCTTCTGTGAATGAAAAACTGTTTTTT.

There are many counts of this clonotype. The chain combines TRBV2 with TRBJ1-1, with 9 bases lining up with TRBD1. Germline CDR1 is SNHLY and CDR2 is FYNNEI. The CDR3 runs 12 residues. Trimming took 6 bases from V and 11 from J; bases not matched to a gene: 7. CDR3 sequence: CASRGDRAVAFF. In nucleotides, the CDR3 is TGTGCCAGCAGAGGGGACAGGGCGGTCGCTTTCTTT.

The sample holds many counts of this clonotype. The rearrangement links TRBV20-1 to TRBJ2-3, with D perhaps TRBD1 or TRBD2 (6 bases each). This CDR3 region has 11 residues. Per the germline V gene, CDR1 is DFQATT and CDR2 is SNEGSKA (reference sequence). The CDR3 region is CSPGGGDTQYF. In DNA, the CDR3 is TGCAGCCCCGGAGGGGGAGATACGCAGTATTTT.

The V gene is TRBV5-5, the J gene TRBJ1-2; D unclear. The CDR3 is made up of 16 amino acids. V gave up 0 bases and J gave up 3 bases, with 15 bases separating them. CDR1 SGHKS and CDR2 YYEKEE come from the germline V gene (reference sequence). The CDR3 DNA sequence: TGTGCCAGCAGCTTGGCCTCACCCGGAGGCGACTATGGCTACACCTTC. Protein product: CASSLASPGGDYGYTF.